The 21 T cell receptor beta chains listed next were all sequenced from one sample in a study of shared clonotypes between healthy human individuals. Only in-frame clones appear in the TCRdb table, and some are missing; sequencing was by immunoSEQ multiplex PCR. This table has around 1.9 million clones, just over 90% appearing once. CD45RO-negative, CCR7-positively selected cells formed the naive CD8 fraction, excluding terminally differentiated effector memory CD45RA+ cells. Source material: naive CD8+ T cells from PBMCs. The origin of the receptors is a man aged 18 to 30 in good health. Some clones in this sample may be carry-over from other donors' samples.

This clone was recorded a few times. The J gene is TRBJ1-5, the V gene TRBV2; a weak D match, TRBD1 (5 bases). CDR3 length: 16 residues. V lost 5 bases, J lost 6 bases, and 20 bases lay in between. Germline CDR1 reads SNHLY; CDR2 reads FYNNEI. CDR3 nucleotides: TGTGCCAGCAGTAACCCTATGGGGGAGTCGAGTCAGCCCCAGCATTTT. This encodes CASSNPMGESSQPQHF.

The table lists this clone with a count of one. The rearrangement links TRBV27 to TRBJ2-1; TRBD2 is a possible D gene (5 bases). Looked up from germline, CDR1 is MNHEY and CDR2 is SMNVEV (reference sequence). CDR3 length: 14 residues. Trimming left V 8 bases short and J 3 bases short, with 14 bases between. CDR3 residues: CASSERKGYNEQFF. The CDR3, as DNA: TGTGCCAGCTCTGAGCGGAAGGGCTACAATGAGCAGTTCTTC.

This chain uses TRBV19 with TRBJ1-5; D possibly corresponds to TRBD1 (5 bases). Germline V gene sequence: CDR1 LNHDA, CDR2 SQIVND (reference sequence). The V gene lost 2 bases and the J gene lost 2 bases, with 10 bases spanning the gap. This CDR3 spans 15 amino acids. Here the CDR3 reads CASSISGRGNQPQHF. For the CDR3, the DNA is TGTGCCAGTAGTATATCGGGGCGCGGCAATCAGCCCCAGCATTTT.

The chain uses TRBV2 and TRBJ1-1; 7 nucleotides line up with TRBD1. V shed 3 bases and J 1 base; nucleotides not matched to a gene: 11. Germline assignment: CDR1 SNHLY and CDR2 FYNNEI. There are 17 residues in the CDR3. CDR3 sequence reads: CASSDSLDRDRNTEAFF. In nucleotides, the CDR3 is TGTGCCAGCAGTGACAGTCTCGACAGGGATCGGAACACTGAAGCTTTCTTT.

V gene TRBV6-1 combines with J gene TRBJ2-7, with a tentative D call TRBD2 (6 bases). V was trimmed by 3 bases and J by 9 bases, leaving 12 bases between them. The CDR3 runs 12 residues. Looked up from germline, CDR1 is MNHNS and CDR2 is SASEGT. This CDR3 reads CASSDRWRGQYF. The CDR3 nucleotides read TGTGCCAGCAGTGACCGATGGCGGGGGCAGTACTTC.

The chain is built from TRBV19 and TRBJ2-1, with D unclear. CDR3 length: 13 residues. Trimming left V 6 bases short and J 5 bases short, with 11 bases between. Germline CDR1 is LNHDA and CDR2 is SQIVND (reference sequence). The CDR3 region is CASRTALDNEQFF. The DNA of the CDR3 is TGTGCCAGTAGGACTGCCCTCGACAATGAGCAGTTCTTC.

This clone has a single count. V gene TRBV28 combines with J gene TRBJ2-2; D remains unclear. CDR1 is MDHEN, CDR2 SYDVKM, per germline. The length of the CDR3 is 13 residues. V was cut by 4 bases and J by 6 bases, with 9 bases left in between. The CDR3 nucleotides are TGTGCCAGCAGTTCCACACTCGCCGGGGAGCTGTTTTTT. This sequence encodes CASSSTLAGELFF.

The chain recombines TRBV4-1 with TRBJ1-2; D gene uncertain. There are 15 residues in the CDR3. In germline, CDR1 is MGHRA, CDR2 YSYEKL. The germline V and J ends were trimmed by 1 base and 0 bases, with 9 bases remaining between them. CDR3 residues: CASSQGIGSNYGYTF. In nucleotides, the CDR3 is TGCGCCAGCAGCCAAGGAATCGGATCTAACTATGGCTACACCTTC.

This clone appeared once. The CDR3 coding sequence is TGCGCCAGCAGCCCCATTGGACAGGCCCGCGAGCAGTACTTC. Its translation is CASSPIGQAREQYF. J is TRBJ2-7 and V is TRBV4-1, with 7 nucleotides matching TRBD1. The CDR3 has 14 residues. Germline CDR1 is MGHRA and CDR2 is YSYEKL. With 4 bases clipped from V and 6 bases from J, the junction kept 9 bases outside the gene matches.

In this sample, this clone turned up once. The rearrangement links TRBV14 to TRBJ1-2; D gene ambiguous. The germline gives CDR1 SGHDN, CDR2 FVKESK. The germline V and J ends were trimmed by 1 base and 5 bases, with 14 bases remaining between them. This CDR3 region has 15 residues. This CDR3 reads CASSQVVASSYGYTF. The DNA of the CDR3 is TGTGCCAGCAGCCAAGTTGTTGCTTCTTCGTATGGCTACACCTTC.

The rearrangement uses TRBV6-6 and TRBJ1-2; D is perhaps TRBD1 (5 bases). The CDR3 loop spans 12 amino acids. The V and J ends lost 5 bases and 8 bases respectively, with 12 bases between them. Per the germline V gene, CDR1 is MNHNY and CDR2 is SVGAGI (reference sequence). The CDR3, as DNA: TGTGCCAGCAGTGATGACCGGGGGGGCTACACCTTC. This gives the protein CASSDDRGGYTF.

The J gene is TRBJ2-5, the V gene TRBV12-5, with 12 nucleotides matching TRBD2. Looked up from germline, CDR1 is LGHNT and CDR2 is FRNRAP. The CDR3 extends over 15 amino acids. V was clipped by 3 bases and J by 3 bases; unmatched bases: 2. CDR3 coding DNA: TGTGCTAGTGGTTTAGGACTAGCGGGAAAAGAGACCCAGTACTTC. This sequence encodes CASGLGLAGKETQYF.

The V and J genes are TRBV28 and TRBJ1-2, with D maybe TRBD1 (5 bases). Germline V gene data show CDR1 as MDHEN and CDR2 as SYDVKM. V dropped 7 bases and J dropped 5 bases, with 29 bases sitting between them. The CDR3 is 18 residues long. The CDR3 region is CASNPPGNDPPFRYGYTF. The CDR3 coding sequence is TGTGCCAGCAATCCCCCAGGGAATGATCCCCCATTTCGTTATGGCTACACCTTC.

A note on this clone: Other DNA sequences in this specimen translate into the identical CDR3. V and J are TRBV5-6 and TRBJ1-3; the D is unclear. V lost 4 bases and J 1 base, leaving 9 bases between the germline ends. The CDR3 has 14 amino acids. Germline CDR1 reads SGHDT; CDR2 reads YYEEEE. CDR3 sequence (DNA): TGTGCCAGCAGCCCCGCGGGGTCTGGAAACACCATATATTTT. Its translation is CASSPAGSGNTIYF.

CDR3 sequence reads: CASRSWGHNEQFF. The CDR3 DNA reads as TGTGCCAGCAGGAGTTGGGGCCACAATGAGCAGTTCTTC. This sequence joins TRBV6-1 and TRBJ2-1; D may be TRBD1 (5 bases). The CDR3 is 13 amino acids. Germline CDR1 reads MNHNS; CDR2 reads SASEGT. Trimming cost V 6 bases and J 5 bases, with 11 bases left between them.

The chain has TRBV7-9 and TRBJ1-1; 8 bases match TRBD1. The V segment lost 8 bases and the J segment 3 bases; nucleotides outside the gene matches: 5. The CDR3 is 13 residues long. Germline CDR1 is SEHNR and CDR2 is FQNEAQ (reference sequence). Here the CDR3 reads CASRKQGDTEAFF. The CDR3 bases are TGTGCCAGCCGTAAACAGGGGGACACTGAAGCTTTCTTT.

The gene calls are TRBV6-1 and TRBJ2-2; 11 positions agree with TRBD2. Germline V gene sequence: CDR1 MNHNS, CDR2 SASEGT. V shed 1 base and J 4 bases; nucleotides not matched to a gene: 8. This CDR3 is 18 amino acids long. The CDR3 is CASSEEGLAVRGTGELFF. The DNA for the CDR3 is TGTGCCAGCAGTGAAGAGGGACTAGCGGTGCGCGGCACCGGGGAGCTGTTTTTT.

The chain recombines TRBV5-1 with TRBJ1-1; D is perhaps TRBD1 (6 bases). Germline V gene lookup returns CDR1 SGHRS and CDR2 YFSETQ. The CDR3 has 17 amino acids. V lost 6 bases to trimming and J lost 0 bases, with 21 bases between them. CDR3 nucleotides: TGCGCCAGCAACCCAGCCACCCGGGGGGGCTTGAACACTGAAGCTTTCTTT. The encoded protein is CASNPATRGGLNTEAFF.

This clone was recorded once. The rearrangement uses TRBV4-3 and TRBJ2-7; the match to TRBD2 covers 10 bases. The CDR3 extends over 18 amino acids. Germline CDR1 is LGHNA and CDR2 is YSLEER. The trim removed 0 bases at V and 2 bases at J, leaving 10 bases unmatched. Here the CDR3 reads CASSQDYPKREGAYEQYF. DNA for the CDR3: TGCGCCAGCAGCCAAGATTATCCAAAGCGGGAGGGGGCCTACGAGCAGTACTTC.

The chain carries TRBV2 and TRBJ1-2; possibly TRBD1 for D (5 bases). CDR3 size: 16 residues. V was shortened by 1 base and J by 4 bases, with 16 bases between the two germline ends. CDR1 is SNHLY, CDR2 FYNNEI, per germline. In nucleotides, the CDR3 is TGTGCCAGCAGTGAAGGATTGGACGGGGGGGTCTATGGCTACACCTTC. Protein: CASSEGLDGGVYGYTF.

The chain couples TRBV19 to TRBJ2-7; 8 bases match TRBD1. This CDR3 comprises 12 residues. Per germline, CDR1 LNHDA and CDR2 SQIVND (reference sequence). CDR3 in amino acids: CSTGGRANEQYF. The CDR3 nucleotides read TGTTCTACAGGGGGAAGAGCCAACGAGCAGTACTTC.